The present TCR beta chain was sequenced within a study of vaccination and CD4 T cells after COVID-19. As for this clonotype: Its antigen is as yet unknown.

Documented treatment: roughly 11-day PBMC culture with coronavirus spike peptide pools or control peptides (ViraFEST assay). The Oncomine TCR Beta short-read assay was what sequenced the DNA obtained from cultured CD4+ T cells. In TCRdb, the PCR reads were re-called with MiXCR into one record per CDR3 protein. Of approximately 7,900 distinct CDR3 sequences listed, approximately 22% are singletons. This TCR was recovered from a human donor who had recovered from COVID-19. Material: CD4+ T cells from blood, cultured in vitro, obtained after SARS-CoV-2 vaccination.

Here the CDR3 DNA reads TGTGCCAGCAGCCCCCAATCGGGGAGAACCAACACTGAAGCTTTCTTT. Translating gives CASSPQSGRTNTEAFF. The chain links TRBV7-3 to TRBJ1-1; D is uncertain. V lost 5 bases and J 2 bases, leaving 18 bases between the germline ends. Per germline, CDR1 SGHTA and CDR2 FQGTGA. This CDR3 is built from 16 residues.